A single sample is the source of the 28 T cell receptor beta chains below, sequenced in a study of vaccination and CD4 T cells after COVID-19. The assay that was used to sequence DNA from cultured CD4+ T cells was the Oncomine TCR Beta short-read assay. Using its own MiXCR run on the PCR reads, TCRdb lists one record per CDR3 protein. The sample includes roughly 11,000 distinct CDR3 sequences, roughly 70% of them seen just once. Treatment indicated: approximately nine-day PBMC culture with coronavirus spike peptide pools or control peptides (ViraFEST assay). The antigens of these receptors remain unknown. Sequenced sample: CD4+ T cells from blood, cultured in vitro. The receptor set was obtained from a human donor who had recovered from COVID-19.

This chain joins TRBV6-5 and TRBJ2-2, with 10 bases identical to TRBD1. This CDR3 spans 20 amino acids. CDR1 MNHEY and CDR2 SVGAGI come from the germline V gene. The J segment lost 0 bases and the V segment lost 0 bases, leaving 10 bases of the junction unmatched. This CDR3 reads CASSYSIKYGQGANTGELFF. CDR3 nucleotide sequence: TGTGCCAGCAGTTACTCGATCAAGTATGGACAGGGGGCGAACACCGGGGAGCTGTTTTTT.

This chain joins TRBV6-5 and TRBJ2-3; 11 nucleotides line up with TRBD1. The CDR3 has 15 residues. Germline CDR1 reads MNHEY; CDR2 reads SVGAGI. V lost 2 bases and J lost 3; bases outside the gene matches: 1. For the CDR3, the DNA is TGTGCCAGCAGTTACCGGGACAGGGGGACAGATACGCAGTATTTT. Translated: CASSYRDRGTDTQYF.

The sample holds a few counts of this clonotype. Germline and junction disagree at one end, which may indicate a read error. This sequence joins TRBV20-1 and TRBJ1-5; D may be TRBD1 (5 bases). CDR1 is DFQATT, CDR2 SNEGSKA, per germline (reference sequence). CDR3 length: 14 amino acids. The CDR3 sequence is CSARAGANNQPQHF. Written as DNA, the CDR3 is TGCAGTGCCAGAGCCGGGGCCAACAATCAGCCCCAGCATTTT.

The genes are TRBV5-1 and TRBJ2-5, with TRBD1 matching over 7 bases. Germline loops: CDR1 SGHRS, CDR2 YFSETQ. This CDR3 has 17 residues. Trimming at V came to 2 bases and at J to 4 bases, leaving 14 bases not matched to a gene. Written as DNA, the CDR3 is TGCGCCAGCAGCTTACAGGGGTTGCTAAGCGGTGGAGAGACCCAGTACTTC. Translating it yields CASSLQGLLSGGETQYF.

Worth noting for this clonotype: Sequence at one end of the junction differs from germline and may be a read error. The rearrangement links TRBV18 to TRBJ2-1, with 8 bases aligning to TRBD2. The germline gives CDR1 KGHSH, CDR2 LQKENI. CDR3 length: 12 residues. For the CDR3, the DNA is TGTGCCAGCTCCCACTATAGCGGGGAGTGGATCTTC. Translating gives CASSHYSGEWIF.

The rearrangement uses TRBV27 and TRBJ2-7; D not resolved. V was trimmed by 8 bases and J by 4 bases, leaving 15 bases between them. Per germline, CDR1 MNHEY and CDR2 SMNVEV (reference sequence). The CDR3 totals 13 residues. CDR3 residues: CASVGYQSYEQYF. Written as DNA, the CDR3 is TGTGCCAGCGTAGGTTATCAATCTTACGAGCAGTACTTC.

CDR3 protein: CASSQAGGRPYNEQFF. The CDR3 DNA reads as TGCGCCAGCAGCCAAGCGGGGGGCCGTCCCTACAATGAGCAGTTCTTC. This chain uses TRBV5-1 with TRBJ2-1; the match to TRBD2 covers 9 bases. V trimming: 4 bases; J trimming: 2 bases; junction bases outside the gene matches: 7. Germline V CDR1 and CDR2: SGHRS, YFSETQ. This CDR3 has 16 residues.

The V call is TRBV20-1, the J call TRBJ2-2; 8 positions agree with TRBD1. Trimming took 5 bases from V and 7 from J; bases not matched to a gene: 12. CDR3 length equals 15 residues. The germline gives CDR1 DFQATT, CDR2 SNEGSKA (reference sequence). The CDR3 DNA follows: TGCAGTGCTCGCACGACAGGGGCTGGGAGCGGGGAGCTGTTTTTT. Its translation is CSARTTGAGSGELFF.

The chain uses TRBV2 and TRBJ1-6; no definite D call. CDR3 length equals 13 residues. V was clipped by 0 bases and J by 9 bases, with 6 bases between them. Germline CDR1 reads SNHLY; CDR2 reads FYNNEI. CDR3 bases: TGTGCCAGCAGTGAAGCTCGGGTTTCACCCCTCCACTTT. Translated: CASSEARVSPLHF.

The V and J genes are TRBV20-1 and TRBJ2-1; no reliable D call. This CDR3 is built from 15 residues. In germline, CDR1 is DFQATT, CDR2 SNEGSKA (reference sequence). Trimming removed 3 bases from V and 0 bases from J, with 12 bases in between. CDR3 sequence: CSASELPSSYNEQFF. DNA for the CDR3: TGCAGTGCTAGCGAGCTCCCGAGCTCCTACAATGAGCAGTTCTTC.

The J gene is TRBJ2-2, the V gene TRBV5-1; D may be TRBD1 (6 bases). CDR1 SGHRS and CDR2 YFSETQ come from the germline V gene. Trimming removed 4 bases from V and 0 bases from J, with 16 bases in between. The CDR3 is 17 residues long. The CDR3: CASSRPTGDPNTGELFF. CDR3 bases: TGCGCCAGCAGCCGACCGACAGGCGATCCGAACACCGGGGAGCTGTTTTTT.

The CDR3 region has the DNA TGTGCCAGCAGCAAAGACCACTACGAGCAGTACTTC. Translating gives CASSKDHYEQYF. The chain couples TRBV11-3 to TRBJ2-7; D is unresolved. Germline CDR1 is SGHNT and CDR2 is YENEEA. The V and J ends lost 5 bases and 3 bases respectively, with 8 bases between them. The CDR3 is 12 amino acids.

DNA of the CDR3: TGCAGTCCAAGGCCAGGGGGCACGGCGCAGTATTTT. This translates into CSPRPGGTAQYF. V gene TRBV20-1 combines with J gene TRBJ2-3; 8 bases align to TRBD1. Germline assignment: CDR1 DFQATT and CDR2 SNEGSKA (reference sequence). V shed 8 bases, J shed 10 bases, and the junction held 11 bases outside the gene matches. CDR3 length equals 12 residues.

The chain has TRBV6-2 or TRBV6-3 and TRBJ2-3, with TRBD2 matching over 13 bases. V lost 6 bases to trimming and J lost 1 base; unmatched junction nucleotides: 10. CDR1 is MNHEY and CDR2 is SVGEGT in the germline V gene. The CDR3 extends over 18 amino acids. The chain's CDR3 is CASRRLAGGTTGTDTQYF. CDR3 DNA: TGTGCCAGCAGAAGACTAGCGGGGGGAACTACTGGCACAGATACGCAGTATTTT.

This chain connects TRBV11-1 to TRBJ2-1; 15 nucleotides agree with TRBD2. Germline V gene sequence: CDR1 SGHAT, CDR2 FQDESV (reference sequence). Trimming took 4 bases from V and 6 from J; bases not matched to a gene: 10. CDR3 length: 18 amino acids. In nucleotides, the CDR3 is TGTGCCAGCAGCTCGGGACTAGCGGGAGGTCTGGAGGGCAATGAGCAGTTCTTC. Translating gives CASSSGLAGGLEGNEQFF.

This clonotype was counted a few times. V and J are TRBV6-5 and TRBJ1-2; D may be TRBD1 (5 bases). CDR1 and CDR2 (germline): MNHEY, SVGAGI. The CDR3 has 15 amino acids. The germline V and J ends were trimmed by 0 bases and 7 bases, with 15 bases remaining between them. CDR3 protein: CASSYSRGALSGYTF. In DNA, the CDR3 is TGTGCCAGCAGTTACTCGAGGGGCGCTCTGTCTGGCTACACCTTC.

This clonotype was counted only a few times. J is TRBJ2-2 and V is TRBV7-3, with 12 positions matching TRBD2. The germline V gene has CDR1 SGHTA and CDR2 FQGTGA. The trim removed 3 bases at V and 9 bases at J, leaving 2 bases unmatched. CDR3 length: 14 amino acids. This CDR3 reads CASSLTSGGRELFF. The DNA of the CDR3 is TGTGCCAGCAGCTTGACTAGCGGGGGTAGGGAGCTGTTTTTT. The variable domain in full, completed from reference TRBV7-3 and TRBJ2-2, reads GAGVSQTPSNKVTEKGKYVELRCDPISGHTALYWYRQSLGQGPEFLIYFQGTGAADDSGLPNDRFFAVRPEGSVSTLKIQRTERGDSAVYLCASSLTSGGRELFFGEGSRLTVL.

The chain is built from TRBV6-1 and TRBJ2-7; D is uncertain. Per the germline V gene, CDR1 is MNHNS and CDR2 is SASEGT. The CDR3 totals 13 residues. Trimming removed 2 bases at V and 2 bases at J, with 7 bases between. The CDR3 spells CASSESAPYEQYF. DNA of the CDR3: TGTGCCAGCAGTGAATCGGCACCCTACGAGCAGTACTTC.

The J gene is TRBJ1-5, the V gene TRBV20-1; no clear D. V lost 2 bases and J lost 0, with 11 bases in between. The V gene's germline CDR1 is DFQATT and CDR2 SNEGSKA (reference sequence). CDR3 length equals 15 residues. This chain's CDR3 is CSARHDSLSNQPQHF. The CDR3 DNA sequence: TGCAGTGCTAGACACGACTCCCTTAGCAATCAGCCCCAGCATTTT.

The chain has TRBV20-1 and TRBJ1-3; 7 bases line up with TRBD1. CDR3 length: 16 residues. V gave up 5 bases and J gave up 10 bases; unmatched junction bases: 20. Germline V gene lookup returns CDR1 DFQATT and CDR2 SNEGSKA (reference sequence). The CDR3 nucleotides read TGCAGTGCTGTAGACAGGGAAGATAACGGCCGGGGGACCATATATTTT. Protein sequence: CSAVDREDNGRGTIYF.

This chain links TRBV7-2 with TRBJ1-1; D not certain. This CDR3 has 17 amino acids. The V and J ends lost 1 base and 3 bases respectively, with 18 bases between them. Germline V gene lookup returns CDR1 SGHTA and CDR2 FQGNSA. DNA of the CDR3: TGTGCCAGCAGCTTAGTTCCGTTTCGACGGTCGGACACTGAAGCTTTCTTT. This codes for CASSLVPFRRSDTEAFF.

V and J are TRBV6-2 or TRBV6-3 and TRBJ2-3; 8 positions agree with TRBD2. Germline assignment: CDR1 MNHEY and CDR2 SVGEGT. V gave up 4 bases and J gave up 0 bases; unmatched junction bases: 9. The CDR3 is 17 amino acids. The CDR3 DNA follows: TGTGCCAGCAGTTCCCAAAGCGGGAGAGACAGCACAGATACGCAGTATTTT. Translation: CASSSQSGRDSTDTQYF.

This clonotype was counted a single time. V usage is TRBV2 and J usage is TRBJ2-3; D not resolved. The CDR3 runs 13 residues. Germline V gives CDR1 SNHLY, CDR2 FYNNEI. The V gene lost 5 bases and the J gene lost 0 bases, with 6 bases spanning the gap. CDR3 in DNA: TGTGCCAGCAGTTCCGGGAGCACAGATACGCAGTATTTT. Amino acids: CASSSGSTDTQYF.

CDR3 loop: CATSRDPTANSPLHF. The DNA for the CDR3 is TGTGCCACCAGCAGAGATCCAACAGCGAATTCACCCCTCCACTTT. The chain couples TRBV15 to TRBJ1-6; D gene ambiguous. This CDR3 comprises 15 residues. Germline V CDR1 and CDR2: LNHNV, YYDKDF (reference sequence). Trimming pared 0 bases from V and 7 bases from J, leaving 10 bases between.

The chain joins TRBV20-1 to TRBJ2-3; D possibly corresponds to TRBD2 (5 bases). The CDR3 totals 20 residues. Germline V lookup: CDR1 DFQATT, CDR2 SNEGSKA (reference sequence). Trimming took 5 bases from V and 1 from J, leaving 31 bases between them. DNA for the CDR3: TGCAGTGCTCGCTTAACGGACGGCGGAAGGAGGACTTCCCGCACAGATACGCAGTATTTT. This codes for CSARLTDGGRRTSRTDTQYF.

The chain combines TRBV21-1 with TRBJ2-7; TRBD1 is the table's D call and was not checked against the DNA. TRBV21-1 is shown as a pseudogene. This CDR3 has 15 amino acids. This CDR3 is CASTRTGWASYEQYF. The CDR3 region has the DNA TGTGCCAGCACCCGGACAGGGTGGGCCTCCTACGAGCAGTACTTC.

In this sample, this clonotype turned up a few times. The V call is TRBV20-1, the J call TRBJ1-1; D is unclear. Germline V gene lookup returns CDR1 DFQATT and CDR2 SNEGSKA (reference sequence). V shed 2 bases and J shed 0 bases, with 7 bases lying between them. The CDR3 covers 13 residues. CDR3 region: CSARSGLNTEAFF. CDR3 in DNA: TGCAGTGCTAGAAGTGGCTTGAACACTGAAGCTTTCTTT.

The chain has TRBV28 and TRBJ2-7; the D gene is possibly TRBD2 (7 bases). Germline assignment: CDR1 MDHEN and CDR2 SYDVKM. V shed 6 bases and J shed 2 bases, with 23 bases lying between them. The CDR3 sequence is 17 residues long. CDR3 amino acids: CASRGGPGRGQPYEQYF. The CDR3 DNA is TGTGCCAGCAGAGGGGGTCCTGGGCGGGGGCAACCCTACGAGCAGTACTTC.